These 11 T cell receptor beta chains came from one sample sequenced in a study of T-cell memory formation after mild COVID-19. MiXCR, run by TCRdb on the 5' RACE reads, gives a single entry per CDR3 protein. The data show about 420,000 distinct CDR3 sequences, roughly a quarter seen once. Sequenced sample: PBMCs or a T cell subset sorted from them (not recorded which). Receptor source: an adult woman who had mild COVID-19 (a few samples of this study predate the infection). Cell type and time point are not known.

CDR3 sequence reads: CASMVGRPLQETQYF. The CDR3 nucleotides read TGTGCCAGCATGGTCGGGCGGCCACTTCAAGAGACCCAGTACTTC. The J gene is TRBJ2-5, the V gene TRBV6-1; D uncertain. The ends were cut back, 7 bases at V and 2 bases at J, with 17 bases in the middle. CDR1 and CDR2 from the germline V gene are MNHNS and SASEGT. The CDR3 extends over 15 amino acids.

The chain has TRBV29-1 and TRBJ2-7, with 9 bases fitting TRBD1. Germline V gives CDR1 SQVTM, CDR2 ANQGSEA. The CDR3 loop spans 16 amino acids. Unmatched junction bases numbered 11, after V lost 2 bases and J lost 3 bases. The CDR3 DNA is TGCAGCGTTGAATCCATCGGACAGGGGAAAAACTACGAGCAGTACTTC. Translation gives CSVESIGQGKNYEQYF.

The chain recombines TRBV11-3 with TRBJ2-1; a weak D match, TRBD2 (5 bases). CDR1 and CDR2 from the germline V gene are SGHNT and YENEEA. This CDR3 spans 11 amino acids. V lost 2 bases to trimming and J lost 15 bases, with 11 bases between them. The CDR3 spells CASSLTRAMFF. The CDR3 bases are TGTGCCAGCAGCTTAACTAGGGCTATGTTCTTC.

A few counts support this clonotype. The V gene is TRBV3-1, the J gene TRBJ2-1, with a weak D call TRBD2 (5 bases). The V gene's germline CDR1 is LGHDT and CDR2 YNNKEL (reference sequence). The CDR3 extends over 12 amino acids. The V end was cut by 6 bases, the J end by 9 bases, with 12 bases between. CDR3 sequence: CASRREGFEQFF. In DNA, the CDR3 is TGTGCCAGCAGGAGAGAGGGTTTTGAGCAGTTCTTC.

The table lists this clonotype with a few counts. The chain joins TRBV7-8 to TRBJ2-5; 10 bases agree with TRBD2. This CDR3 has 15 amino acids. V trimming: 5 bases; J trimming: 2 bases; junction bases outside the gene matches: 5. Germline CDR1 is SGHVS and CDR2 is FQNEAQ. The CDR3, as DNA: TGTGCCAGCAGCACAAGCGGGGGGGTACAAGAGACCCAGTACTTC. Translation gives CASSTSGGVQETQYF.

V and J are TRBV18 and TRBJ1-5, with no clear D. Germline V gene sequence: CDR1 KGHSH, CDR2 LQKENI. Trimming removed 3 bases from V and 5 bases from J, with 14 bases in between. CDR3 size: 15 residues. The CDR3 is CASSPEALVYQPQHF. CDR3 bases: TGTGCCAGCTCACCCGAAGCTTTGGTGTATCAGCCCCAGCATTTT.

As concerns this clonotype: A much larger clone lies a single base off, so this may be a read error. Here the CDR3 DNA reads TGTGCCAGCAGCCGGGGACAGAACTATGGCTACACCTTC. Translating it yields CASSRGQNYGYTF. The chain couples TRBV7-8 to TRBJ1-2, with TRBD1 matching 7 bases. The germline gives CDR1 SGHVS, CDR2 FQNEAQ. The CDR3 is 13 residues long. V was clipped by 5 bases and J by 2 bases; unmatched bases: 2.

The chain employs TRBV18 and TRBJ1-2, with 9 bases identical to TRBD1. The V and J ends lost 4 bases and 7 bases, in that order; junction bases with no gene match: 19. The CDR3 spans 18 residues. Germline loops: CDR1 KGHSH, CDR2 LQKENI. This CDR3 reads CASSQNPIGQGKRSGYTF. DNA of the CDR3: TGTGCCAGCTCACAGAACCCTATCGGACAGGGGAAGAGGAGTGGCTACACCTTC.

The rearrangement links TRBV3-1 to TRBJ2-5, with 7 bases identical to TRBD1. The germline V gene has CDR1 LGHDT and CDR2 YNNKEL (reference sequence). V shed 4 bases and J 3 bases; nucleotides not matched to a gene: 8. The CDR3 sequence is 15 residues long. CDR3 sequence reads: CASSLQGGAKETQYF. The CDR3 DNA reads TGTGCCAGCAGCCTACAAGGGGGCGCGAAAGAGACCCAGTACTTC.

This chain links TRBV7-3 with TRBJ2-3; TRBD2 agrees at 7 bases. V was pared by 2 bases and J by 5 bases, with 7 bases of the junction left unmatched. Germline CDR1 and CDR2: SGHTA and FQGTGA. The CDR3 is 15 amino acids. The CDR3 DNA is TGTGCCAGCAGCTTAGAAGGACTAGGCGGAGATACGCAGTATTTT. The encoded protein is CASSLEGLGGDTQYF.

This clonotype was found a few times. The chain combines TRBV15 with TRBJ2-7, with a possible D match to TRBD1 (6 bases). The CDR3 runs 15 residues. CDR1 is LNHNV, CDR2 YYDKDF, per germline (reference sequence). Trimming stripped 0 bases from V and 9 bases from J, with 18 bases between. Here the CDR3 reads CATSRDGIGGKRQYF. The CDR3 coding sequence is TGTGCCACCAGCAGAGATGGGATAGGGGGAAAGCGGCAGTACTTC.